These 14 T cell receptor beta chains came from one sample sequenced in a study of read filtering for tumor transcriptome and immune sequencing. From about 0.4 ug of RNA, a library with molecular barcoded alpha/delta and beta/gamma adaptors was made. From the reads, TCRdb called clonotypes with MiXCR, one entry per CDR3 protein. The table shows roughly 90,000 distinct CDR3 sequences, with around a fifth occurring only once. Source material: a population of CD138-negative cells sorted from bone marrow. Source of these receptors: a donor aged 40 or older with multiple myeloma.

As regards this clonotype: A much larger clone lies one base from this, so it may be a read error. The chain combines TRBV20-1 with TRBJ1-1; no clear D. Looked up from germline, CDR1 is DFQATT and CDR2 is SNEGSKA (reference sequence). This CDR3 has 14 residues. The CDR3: CSAAGGFMNTEASF. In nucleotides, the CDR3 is TGCAGTGCTGCAGGCGGGTTTATGAACACTGAAGCTTCCTTT.

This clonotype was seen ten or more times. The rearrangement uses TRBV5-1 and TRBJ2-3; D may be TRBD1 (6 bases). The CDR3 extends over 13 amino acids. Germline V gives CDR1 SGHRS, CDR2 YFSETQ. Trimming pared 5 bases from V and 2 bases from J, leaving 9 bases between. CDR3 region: CASSSGHTDTQYF. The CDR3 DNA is TGCGCCAGCAGTTCGGGACACACAGATACGCAGTATTTT.

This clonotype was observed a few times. The CDR3 loop is CASKTGGSGNTIYF. The CDR3 DNA reads TGTGCCAGCAAGACAGGGGGCTCTGGAAACACCATATATTTT. The V gene is TRBV2, the J gene TRBJ1-3; TRBD1 aligns across 9 bases. J was trimmed by 0 bases and V by 7 bases; bases with no gene match: 1. The CDR3 has 14 residues. Germline V gene sequence: CDR1 SNHLY, CDR2 FYNNEI.

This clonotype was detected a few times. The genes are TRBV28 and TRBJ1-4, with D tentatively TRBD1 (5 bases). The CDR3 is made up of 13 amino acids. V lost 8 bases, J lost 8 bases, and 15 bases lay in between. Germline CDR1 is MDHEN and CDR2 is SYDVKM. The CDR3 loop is CASGSQGGEKLFF. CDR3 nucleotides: TGTGCCAGCGGGAGTCAGGGAGGAGAAAAACTGTTTTTT.

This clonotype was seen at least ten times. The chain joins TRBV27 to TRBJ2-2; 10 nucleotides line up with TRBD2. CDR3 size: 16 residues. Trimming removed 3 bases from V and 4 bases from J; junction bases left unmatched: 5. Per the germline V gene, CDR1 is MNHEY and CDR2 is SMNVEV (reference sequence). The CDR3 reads CASSLWPSGGTGELFF. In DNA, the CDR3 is TGTGCCAGCAGTTTGTGGCCTAGCGGGGGCACCGGGGAGCTGTTTTTT.

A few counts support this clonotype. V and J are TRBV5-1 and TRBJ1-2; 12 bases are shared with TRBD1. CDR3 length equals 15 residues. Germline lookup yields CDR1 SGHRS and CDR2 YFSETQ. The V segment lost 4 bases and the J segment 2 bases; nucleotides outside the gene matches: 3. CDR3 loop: CASSPGQGANYGYTF. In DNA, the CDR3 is TGCGCCAGCAGCCCGGGACAGGGGGCGAACTATGGCTACACCTTC.

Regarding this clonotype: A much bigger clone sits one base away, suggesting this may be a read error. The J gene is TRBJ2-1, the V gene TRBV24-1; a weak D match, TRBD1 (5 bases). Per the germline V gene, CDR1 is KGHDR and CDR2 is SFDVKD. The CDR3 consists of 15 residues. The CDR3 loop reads CATSSYRSSCNEQFF. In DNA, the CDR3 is TGTGCCACCTCCTCGTACAGGAGCTCCTGCAATGAGCAGTTCTTC.

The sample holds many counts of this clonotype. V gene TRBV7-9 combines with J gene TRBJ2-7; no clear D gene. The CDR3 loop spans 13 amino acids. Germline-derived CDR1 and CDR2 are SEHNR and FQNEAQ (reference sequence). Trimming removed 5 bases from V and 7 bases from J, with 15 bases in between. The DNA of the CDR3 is TGTGCCAGCAGCCCAACCGGACCGCCGGAGCAGTACTTC. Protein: CASSPTGPPEQYF.

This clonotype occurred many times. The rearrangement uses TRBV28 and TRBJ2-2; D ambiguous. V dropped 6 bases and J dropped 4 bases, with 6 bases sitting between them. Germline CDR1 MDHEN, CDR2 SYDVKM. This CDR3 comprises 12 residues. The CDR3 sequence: CASRRSTGELFF. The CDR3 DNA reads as TGTGCCAGCAGACGGTCCACCGGGGAGCTGTTTTTT.

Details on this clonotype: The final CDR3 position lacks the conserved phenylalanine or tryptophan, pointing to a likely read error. This chain's CDR3 is CASSSPPYEQYL. The DNA for the CDR3 is TGTGCCAGCAGTTCCCCCCCCTACGAGCAGTACCTC. The gene calls are TRBV28 and TRBJ2-7, with unresolved D. V shed 4 bases and J shed 2 bases, with 6 bases lying between them. Germline V gene data show CDR1 as MDHEN and CDR2 as SYDVKM. The CDR3 loop spans 12 amino acids.

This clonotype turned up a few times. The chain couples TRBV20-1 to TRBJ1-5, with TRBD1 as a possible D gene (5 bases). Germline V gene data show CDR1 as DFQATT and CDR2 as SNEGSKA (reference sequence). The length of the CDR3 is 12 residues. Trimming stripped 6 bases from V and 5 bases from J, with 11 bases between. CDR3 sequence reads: CSALGGDQPQHF. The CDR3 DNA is TGCAGTGCCCTCGGGGGGGATCAGCCCCAGCATTTT.

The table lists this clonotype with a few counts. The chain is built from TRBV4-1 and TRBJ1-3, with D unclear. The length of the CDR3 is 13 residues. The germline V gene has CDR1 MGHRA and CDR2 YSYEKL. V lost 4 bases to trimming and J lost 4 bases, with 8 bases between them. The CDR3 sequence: CASSRQQGNTIYF. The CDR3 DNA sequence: TGCGCCAGCAGCCGACAACAGGGAAACACCATATATTTT.

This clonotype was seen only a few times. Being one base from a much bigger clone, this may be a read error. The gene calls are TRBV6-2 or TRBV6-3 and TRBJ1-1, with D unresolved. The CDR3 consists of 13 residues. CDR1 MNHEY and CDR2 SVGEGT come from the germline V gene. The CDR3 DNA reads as TGTGCCCGCAGTCTCCGACAAGATCTAGAAGCTTTCTTT. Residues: CARSLRQDLEAFF.

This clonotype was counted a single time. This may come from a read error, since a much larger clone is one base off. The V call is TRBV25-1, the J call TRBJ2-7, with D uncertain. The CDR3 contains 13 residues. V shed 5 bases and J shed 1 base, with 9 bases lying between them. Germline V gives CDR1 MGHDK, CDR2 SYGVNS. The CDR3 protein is CASSQPRSYEQYF. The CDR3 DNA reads TGTGCCAGCAGTCAACCCAGGTCCTACGAGCAGTACTTC.